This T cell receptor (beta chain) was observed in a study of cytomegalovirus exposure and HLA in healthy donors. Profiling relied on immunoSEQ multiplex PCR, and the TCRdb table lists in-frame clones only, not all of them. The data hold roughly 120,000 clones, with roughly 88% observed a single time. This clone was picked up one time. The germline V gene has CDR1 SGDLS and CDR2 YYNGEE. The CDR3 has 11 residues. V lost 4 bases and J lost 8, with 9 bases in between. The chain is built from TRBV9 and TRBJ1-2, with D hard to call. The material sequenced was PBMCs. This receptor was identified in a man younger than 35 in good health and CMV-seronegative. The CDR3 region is CASSSRGGYTF. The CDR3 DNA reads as TGTGCCAGCAGCTCAAGAGGGGGCTACACCTTC.